The 17 T cell receptor beta chains below all came from one sample that was sequenced in a study of a mutant IDH1 vaccine in newly diagnosed glioma. No antigen is known for these receptors. Sequencing was performed with immunoSEQ multiplex PCR; in TCRdb, only in-frame clones are kept and a portion is missing. This sample has 25,000 to 30,000 clones, with approximately 82% found just once. The time point denotes: week 23, last vaccination. All doses held 300 ug of mutant IDH1 20-mer peptide, with topical imiquimod. Here the sequenced sample was PBMCs, taken from a glioma patient whose treatment included an IDH1 peptide vaccine. The origin of the receptors is a woman aged 30 to 39 with glioma.

The chain has TRBV2 and TRBJ1-5, with a weak D call TRBD1 (5 bases). The germline CDR1 and CDR2 sequences are SNHLY and FYNNEI. The CDR3 runs to 14 residues. The germline V and J ends were trimmed by 2 bases and 0 bases, with 5 bases remaining between them. As DNA, the CDR3 is TGTGCCAGCAGTGAACAGGGTAGCAATCAGCCCCAGCATTTT. Its protein is CASSEQGSNQPQHF. Full variable domain (missing parts from reference TRBV2 and TRBJ1-5): EPEVTQTPSHQVTQMGQEVILRCVPISNHLYFYWYRQILGQKVEFLVSFYNNEISEKSEIFDDQFSVERPDGSNFTLKIRSTKLEDSAMYFCASSEQGSNQPQHFGDGTRLSIL.

This clone was picked up a small number of times. The rearrangement uses TRBV11-2 and TRBJ2-3; perhaps D is TRBD1 or TRBD2 (7 bases each). The CDR3 sequence is 15 residues long. The germline CDR1 and CDR2 sequences are SGHAT and FQNNGV. The ends were cut back, 5 bases at V and 2 bases at J, with 14 bases in the middle. CDR3 DNA: TGTGCCAGCAGCCCCAGGGGGGGAGACACAGATACGCAGTATTTT. This gives the protein CASSPRGGDTDTQYF. Looking up the rest from reference TRBV11-2 and TRBJ2-3 gives the full variable domain: EAGVAQSPRYKIIEKRQSVAFWCNPISGHATLYWYQQILGQGPKLLIQFQNNGVVDDSQLPKDRFSAERLKGVDSTLKIQPAKLEDSAVYLCASSPRGGDTDTQYFGPGTRLTVL.

The chain is built from TRBV18 and TRBJ1-1, with D possibly matching TRBD1 (5 bases). The CDR3 is 15 amino acids. CDR1 and CDR2 (germline): KGHSH, LQKENI. Trimming took 1 base from V and 1 from J, leaving 10 bases between them. Here the CDR3 reads CASSPQGHQNTEAFF. Written as DNA, the CDR3 is TGTGCCAGCTCACCACAGGGGCATCAGAACACTGAAGCTTTCTTT.

This rearrangement joins TRBV6-5 to TRBJ1-3; D ambiguous. The CDR3 has 15 amino acids. Germline-derived CDR1 and CDR2 are MNHEY and SVGAGI. Trimming removed 5 bases from V and 0 bases from J, with 11 bases in between. The CDR3 DNA is TGTGCCAGCAGTCTAACGACGGGCTCTGGAAACACCATATATTTT. Protein product: CASSLTTGSGNTIYF.

CDR3 protein: CASSVATGRDGNTIYF. The DNA of the CDR3 is TGTGCCAGCAGCGTAGCTACGGGCCGGGATGGAAACACCATATATTTT. The rearrangement links TRBV9 to TRBJ1-3; D call uncertain. Germline V gene sequence: CDR1 SGDLS, CDR2 YYNGEE. Trimming left V 0 bases short and J 3 bases short, with 13 bases between. The CDR3 is 16 amino acids.

The gene calls are TRBV4-3 and TRBJ1-1; D is possibly TRBD1 (5 bases). Germline CDR1 reads LGHNA; CDR2 reads YSLEER. Deletions cut 3 bases from V and 8 bases from J, with 13 bases between. This CDR3 is built from 13 residues. The CDR3 nucleotides are TGCGCCAGCAGCCAGGGGCAGGCGCGGGAAGCTTTCTTT. It codes for CASSQGQAREAFF.

V usage is TRBV5-1 and J usage is TRBJ2-5, with 14 nucleotides matching TRBD2. V lost 0 bases to trimming and J lost 5 bases; unmatched junction nucleotides: 6. The germline V gene has CDR1 SGHRS and CDR2 YFSETQ. The CDR3 is 17 residues long. CDR3 residues: CASSLAETSGGAETQYF. The CDR3 DNA sequence: TGCGCCAGCAGCTTGGCCGAGACTAGCGGGGGGGCCGAGACCCAGTACTTC. Based on the CDR3 plus reference TRBV5-1 and TRBJ2-5, the full variable domain is KAGVTQTPRYLIKTRGQQVTLSCSPISGHRSVSWYQQTPGQGLQFLFEYFSETQRNKGNFPGRFSGRQFSNSRSEMNVSTLELGDSALYLCASSLAETSGGAETQYFGPGTRLLVL.

V gene TRBV6-5 combines with J gene TRBJ2-7; TRBD2 aligns across 12 bases. J lost 4 bases, V lost 5 bases, and 0 bases had no gene match. The CDR3 contains 13 residues. Per the germline V gene, CDR1 is MNHEY and CDR2 is SVGAGI. The CDR3 sequence: CASSLAGGYEQYF. DNA for the CDR3: TGTGCCAGCAGTCTAGCGGGGGGGTACGAGCAGTACTTC.

The V and J genes are TRBV19 and TRBJ1-2, with D unresolved. With 10 bases removed from V and 6 bases from J, the gap between germline ends came to 15 bases. The CDR3 runs to 12 residues. CDR1 and CDR2 from the germline V gene are LNHDA and SQIVND (reference sequence). In nucleotides, the CDR3 is TGTGCCACCTCTATGGTCTACCATGGCTACACCTTC. This codes for CATSMVYHGYTF.

V and J are TRBV19 and TRBJ1-3; D uncertain. Trimming pared 3 bases from V and 4 bases from J, leaving 4 bases between. The CDR3 totals 12 residues. Germline-derived CDR1 and CDR2 are LNHDA and SQIVND (reference sequence). Written as DNA, the CDR3 is TGTGCCAGTAGTATGGGAGGAAACACCATATATTTT. Its translation is CASSMGGNTIYF.

The chain links TRBV5-4 to TRBJ2-4, with 8 bases that match TRBD2. J lost 9 bases, V lost 0 bases, and 5 bases had no gene match. Germline V lookup: CDR1 SGHNT, CDR2 YYREEE (reference sequence). This CDR3 contains 14 residues. CDR3 in DNA: TGTGCCAGCAGCTTGGGGGCGGGGGGCCCCATTCAGTACTTC. Translated: CASSLGAGGPIQYF.

DNA of the CDR3: TGTGCCAGCAGCTTAGCGGAGGGTGAAGTTGAGACCCAGTACTTC. This gives the protein CASSLAEGEVETQYF. This chain joins TRBV11-1 and TRBJ2-5; D is perhaps TRBD2 (6 bases). CDR3 length: 15 residues. The V gene's germline CDR1 is SGHAT and CDR2 FQDESV (reference sequence). V lost 0 bases to trimming and J lost 5 bases, with 13 bases between them.

The chain combines TRBV10-3 with TRBJ1-3; TRBD1 agrees at 7 bases. The germline V gene encodes CDR1 ENHRY and CDR2 SYGVKD. The CDR3 covers 14 residues. V lost 5 bases, J lost 0 bases, and 1 base stayed unmatched. In nucleotides, the CDR3 is TGTGCCATCAGTCGGACAGGCTCTGGAAACACCATATATTTT. It translates to CAISRTGSGNTIYF.

This rearrangement joins TRBV11-2 to TRBJ1-2; D uncertain. The CDR3 extends over 14 amino acids. Trimming left V 5 bases short and J 1 base short, with 11 bases between. Germline CDR1 SGHAT, CDR2 FQNNGV. CDR3 DNA: TGTGCCAGCAGCCCGGGGTCCCGTAACTATGGCTACACCTTC. Its protein product is CASSPGSRNYGYTF.

This rearrangement joins TRBV5-1 to TRBJ1-1, with D hard to call. V was cut by 2 bases and J by 9 bases, with 11 bases left in between. Germline values: CDR1 SGHRS, CDR2 YFSETQ. The CDR3 is 12 amino acids. CDR3 loop: CASSFEGPKAFF. The DNA of the CDR3 is TGCGCCAGCAGCTTCGAGGGCCCCAAAGCTTTCTTT.

The rearrangement uses TRBV18 and TRBJ1-1; no clear D gene. This CDR3 comprises 11 residues. Germline CDR1 KGHSH, CDR2 LQKENI. The V end lost 1 base, the J end lost 5 bases, and 2 bases lay between the germline ends. The CDR3 loop reads CASSPQTEAFF. In DNA, the CDR3 is TGTGCCAGCTCACCACAGACTGAAGCTTTCTTT.

This clone was observed a single time. V usage is TRBV2 and J usage is TRBJ1-1; D is ambiguous. Germline V lookup: CDR1 SNHLY, CDR2 FYNNEI. The CDR3 covers 14 residues. Between the trimmed V and J ends, which lost 6 bases and 7 bases, there was a span of 18 bases. The CDR3, as DNA: TGTGCCAGCAGACCCGAGACTGGCTGGAATGAAGCTTTCTTT. Encoded protein: CASRPETGWNEAFF.